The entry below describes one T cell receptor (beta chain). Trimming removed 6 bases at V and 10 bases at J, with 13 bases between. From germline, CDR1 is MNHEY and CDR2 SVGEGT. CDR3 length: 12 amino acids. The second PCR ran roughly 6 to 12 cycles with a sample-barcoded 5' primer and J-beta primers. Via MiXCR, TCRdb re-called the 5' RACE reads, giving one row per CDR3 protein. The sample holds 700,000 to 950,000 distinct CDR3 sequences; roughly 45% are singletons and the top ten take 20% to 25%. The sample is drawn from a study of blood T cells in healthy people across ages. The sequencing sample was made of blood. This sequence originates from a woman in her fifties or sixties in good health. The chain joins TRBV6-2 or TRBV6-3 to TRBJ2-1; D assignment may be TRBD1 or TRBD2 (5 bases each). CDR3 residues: CASRYPGPEQFF. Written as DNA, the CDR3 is TGTGCCAGCAGGTACCCGGGGCCGGAGCAGTTCTTC.